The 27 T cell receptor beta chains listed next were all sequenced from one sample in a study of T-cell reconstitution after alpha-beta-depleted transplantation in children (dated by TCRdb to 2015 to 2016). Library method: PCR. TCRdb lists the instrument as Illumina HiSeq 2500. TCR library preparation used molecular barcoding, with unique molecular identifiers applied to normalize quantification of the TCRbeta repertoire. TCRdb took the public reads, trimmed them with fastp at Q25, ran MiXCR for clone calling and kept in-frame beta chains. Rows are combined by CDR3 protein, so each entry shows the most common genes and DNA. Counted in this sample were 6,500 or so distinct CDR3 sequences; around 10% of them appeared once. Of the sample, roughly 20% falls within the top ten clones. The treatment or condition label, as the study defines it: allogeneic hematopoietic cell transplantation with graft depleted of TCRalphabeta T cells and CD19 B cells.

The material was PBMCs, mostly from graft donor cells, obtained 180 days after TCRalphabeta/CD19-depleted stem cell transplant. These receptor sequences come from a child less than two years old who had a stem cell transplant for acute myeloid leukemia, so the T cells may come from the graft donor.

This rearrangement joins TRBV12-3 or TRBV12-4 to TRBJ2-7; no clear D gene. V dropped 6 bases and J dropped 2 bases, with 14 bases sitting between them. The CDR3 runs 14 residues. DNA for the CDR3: TGTGCCAGCAGAAAGACTGGTAGGCCCTACGAGCAGTACTTC. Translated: CASRKTGRPYEQYF.

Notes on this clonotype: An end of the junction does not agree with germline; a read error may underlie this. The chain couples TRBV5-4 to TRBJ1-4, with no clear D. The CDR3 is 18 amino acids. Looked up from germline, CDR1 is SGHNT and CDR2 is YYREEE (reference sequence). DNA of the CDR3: TGTGGCAGCAGCTTGTGGAGGACGCGTCCAGCAACTAATGAAAAACTGTTTTTT. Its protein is CGSSLWRTRPATNEKLFF.

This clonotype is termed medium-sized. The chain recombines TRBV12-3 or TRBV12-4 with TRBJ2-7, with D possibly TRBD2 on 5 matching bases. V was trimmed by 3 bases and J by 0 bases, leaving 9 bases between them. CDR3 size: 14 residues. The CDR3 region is CASSLTGSSYEQYF. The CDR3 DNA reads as TGTGCCAGCAGTTTGACGGGGAGCTCCTACGAGCAGTACTTC.

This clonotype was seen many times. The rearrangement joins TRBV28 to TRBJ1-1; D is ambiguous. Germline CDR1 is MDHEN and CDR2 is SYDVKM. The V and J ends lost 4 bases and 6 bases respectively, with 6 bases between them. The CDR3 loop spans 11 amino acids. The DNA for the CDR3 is TGTGCCAGCAGTTCGTATTCTGAAGCTTTCTTT. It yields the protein CASSSYSEAFF.

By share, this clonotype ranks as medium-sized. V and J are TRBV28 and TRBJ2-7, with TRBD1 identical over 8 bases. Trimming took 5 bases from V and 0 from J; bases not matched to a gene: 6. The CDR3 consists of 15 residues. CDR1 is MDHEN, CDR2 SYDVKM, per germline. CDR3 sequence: CASSPWTGSSYEQYF. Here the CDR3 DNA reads TGTGCCAGCAGTCCGTGGACAGGGAGCTCCTACGAGCAGTACTTC.

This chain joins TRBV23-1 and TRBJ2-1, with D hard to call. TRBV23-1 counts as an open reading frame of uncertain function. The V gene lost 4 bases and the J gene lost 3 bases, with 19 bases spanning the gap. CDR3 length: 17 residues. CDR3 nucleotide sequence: TGCGCCAGCAGTCGGCGCCGGGCAGCCCACATCTACAATGAGCAGTTCTTC. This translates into CASSRRRAAHIYNEQFF.

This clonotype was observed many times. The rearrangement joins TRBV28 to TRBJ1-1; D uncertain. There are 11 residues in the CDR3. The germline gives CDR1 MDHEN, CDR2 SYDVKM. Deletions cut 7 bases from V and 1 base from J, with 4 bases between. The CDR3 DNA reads TGTGCCAGCACTTCGAACACTGAAGCTTTCTTT. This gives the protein CASTSNTEAFF. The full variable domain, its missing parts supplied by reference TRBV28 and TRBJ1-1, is DVKVTQSSRYLVKRTGEKVFLECVQDMDHENMFWYRQDPGLGLRLIYFSYDVKMKEKGDIPEGYSVSREKKERFSLILESASTNQTSMYLCASTSNTEAFFGQGTRLTVV.

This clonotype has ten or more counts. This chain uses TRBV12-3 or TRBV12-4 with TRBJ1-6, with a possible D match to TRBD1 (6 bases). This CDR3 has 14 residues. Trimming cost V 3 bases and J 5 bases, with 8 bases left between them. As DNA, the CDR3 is TGTGCCAGCAGTTTTACAGGGAATAATTCACCCCTCCACTTT. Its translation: CASSFTGNNSPLHF.

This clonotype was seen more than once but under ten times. The DNA of the CDR3 is TGTGCCAGCAGCTTGTTAGCGGGAACTTACAATGAGCAGTTCTTC. This translates into CASSLLAGTYNEQFF. The genes are TRBV5-5 and TRBJ2-1, with 8 bases fitting TRBD2. CDR3 length: 15 amino acids. CDR1 is SGHKS, CDR2 YYEKEE, per germline (reference sequence). Germline trimming cut 1 base from V and 4 bases from J; bases unmatched to any gene: 4.

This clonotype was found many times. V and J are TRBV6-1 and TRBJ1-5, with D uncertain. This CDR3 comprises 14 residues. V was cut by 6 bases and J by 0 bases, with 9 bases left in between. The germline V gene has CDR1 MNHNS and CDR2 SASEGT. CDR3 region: CASSRTYSNQPQHF. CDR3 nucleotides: TGTGCCAGCAGCCGGACGTATAGCAATCAGCCCCAGCATTTT.

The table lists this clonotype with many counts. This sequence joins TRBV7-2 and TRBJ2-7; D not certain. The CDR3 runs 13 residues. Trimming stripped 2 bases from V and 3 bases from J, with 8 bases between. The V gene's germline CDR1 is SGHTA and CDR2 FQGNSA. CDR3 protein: CASSLNGVYEQYF. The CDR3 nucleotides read TGTGCCAGCAGCTTAAATGGGGTCTACGAGCAGTACTTC.

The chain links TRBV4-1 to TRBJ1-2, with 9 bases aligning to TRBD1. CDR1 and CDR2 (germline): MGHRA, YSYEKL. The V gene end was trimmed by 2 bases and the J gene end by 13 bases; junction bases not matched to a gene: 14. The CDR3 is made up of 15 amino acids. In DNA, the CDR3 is TGCGCCAGCAGCCAATGGGATACAGGGGGCTTTCCGGGCACCTTC. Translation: CASSQWDTGGFPGTF.

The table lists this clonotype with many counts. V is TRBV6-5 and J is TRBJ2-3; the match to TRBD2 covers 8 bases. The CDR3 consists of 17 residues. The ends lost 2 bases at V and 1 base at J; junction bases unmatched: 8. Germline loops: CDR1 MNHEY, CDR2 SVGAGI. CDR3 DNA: TGTGCCAGCAGTTACATAGCGGGGAGGGCGGGCACAGATACGCAGTATTTT. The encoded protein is CASSYIAGRAGTDTQYF.

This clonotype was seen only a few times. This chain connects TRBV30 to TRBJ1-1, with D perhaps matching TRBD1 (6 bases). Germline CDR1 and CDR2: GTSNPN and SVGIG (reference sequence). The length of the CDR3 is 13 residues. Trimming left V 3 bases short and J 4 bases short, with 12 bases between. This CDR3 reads CAWRRAGATEAFF. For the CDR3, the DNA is TGTGCCTGGAGAAGGGCAGGGGCCACTGAAGCTTTCTTT.

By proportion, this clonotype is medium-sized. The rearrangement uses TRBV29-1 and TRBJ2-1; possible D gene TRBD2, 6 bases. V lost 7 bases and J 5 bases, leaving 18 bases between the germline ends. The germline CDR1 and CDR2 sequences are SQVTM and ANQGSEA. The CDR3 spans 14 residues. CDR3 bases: TGCAGCGCAAAGGCGGGGTTTCTGGACAATGAGCAGTTCTTC. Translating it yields CSAKAGFLDNEQFF.

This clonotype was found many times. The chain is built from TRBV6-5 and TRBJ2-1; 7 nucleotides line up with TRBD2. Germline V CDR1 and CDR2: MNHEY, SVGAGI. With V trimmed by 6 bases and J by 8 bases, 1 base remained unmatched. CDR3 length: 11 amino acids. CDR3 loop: CASRLAYEQFF. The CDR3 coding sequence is TGTGCCAGCAGACTAGCGTATGAGCAGTTCTTC.

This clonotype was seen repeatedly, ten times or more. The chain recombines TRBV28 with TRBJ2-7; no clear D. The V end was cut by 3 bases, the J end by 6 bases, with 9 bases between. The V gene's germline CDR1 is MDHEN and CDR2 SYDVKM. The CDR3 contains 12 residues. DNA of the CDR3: TGTGCCAGCAGTTTTTTGTGGAGCGAGCAGTACTTC. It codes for CASSFLWSEQYF. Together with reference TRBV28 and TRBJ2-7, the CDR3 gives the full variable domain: DVKVTQSSRYLVKRTGEKVFLECVQDMDHENMFWYRQDPGLGLRLIYFSYDVKMKEKGDIPEGYSVSREKKERFSLILESASTNQTSMYLCASSFLWSEQYFGPGTRLTVT.

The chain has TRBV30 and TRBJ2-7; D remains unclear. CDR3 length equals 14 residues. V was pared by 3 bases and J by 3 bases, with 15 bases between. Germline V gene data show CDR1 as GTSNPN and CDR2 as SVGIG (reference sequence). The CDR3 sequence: CAWRKGQIYYEQYF. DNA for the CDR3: TGTGCCTGGAGGAAAGGCCAGATATACTACGAGCAGTACTTC.

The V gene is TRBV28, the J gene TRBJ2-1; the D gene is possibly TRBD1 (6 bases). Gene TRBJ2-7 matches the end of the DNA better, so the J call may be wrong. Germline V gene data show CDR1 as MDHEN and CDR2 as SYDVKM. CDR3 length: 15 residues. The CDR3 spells CASSSVQGISYEQYF. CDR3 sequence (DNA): TGTGCCAGCAGTTCGGTACAGGGAATCTCCTACGAGCAGTACTTC.

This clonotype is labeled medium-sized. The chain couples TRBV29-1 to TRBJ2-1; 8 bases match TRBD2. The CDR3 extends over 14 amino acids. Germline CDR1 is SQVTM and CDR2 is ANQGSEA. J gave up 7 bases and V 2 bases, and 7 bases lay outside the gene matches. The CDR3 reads CSVELAGTWNEQFF. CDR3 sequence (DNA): TGCAGCGTTGAACTAGCGGGCACCTGGAATGAGCAGTTCTTC.

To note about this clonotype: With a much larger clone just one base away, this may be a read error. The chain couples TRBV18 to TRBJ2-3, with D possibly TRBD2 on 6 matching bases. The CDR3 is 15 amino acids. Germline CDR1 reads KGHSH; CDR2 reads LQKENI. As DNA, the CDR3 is TGTGCCAGATCACCACCGGCGGGAAGCACAGATACGCAGTATTTT. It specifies CARSPPAGSTDTQYF.

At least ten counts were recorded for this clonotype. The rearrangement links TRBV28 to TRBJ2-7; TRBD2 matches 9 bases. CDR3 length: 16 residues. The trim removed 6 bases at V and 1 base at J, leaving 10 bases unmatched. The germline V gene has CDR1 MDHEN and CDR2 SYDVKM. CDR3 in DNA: TGTGCCAGCAGGATCCGTCTAGCGGGGTTTTCCTACGAGCAGTACTTC. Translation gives CASRIRLAGFSYEQYF.

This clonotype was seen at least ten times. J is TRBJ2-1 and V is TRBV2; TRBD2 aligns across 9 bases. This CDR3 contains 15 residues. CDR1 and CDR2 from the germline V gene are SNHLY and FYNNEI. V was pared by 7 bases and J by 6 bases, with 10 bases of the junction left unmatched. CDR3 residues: CASTQGRLAVNEQFF. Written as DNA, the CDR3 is TGTGCCAGCACCCAGGGGAGACTAGCGGTCAATGAGCAGTTCTTC.

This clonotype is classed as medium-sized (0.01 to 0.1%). The DNA of the CDR3 is TGTGCCAGCAGTTACCGCCCCCCCGAGCAGTTCTTC. The encoded protein is CASSYRPPEQFF. This chain uses TRBV4-2 with TRBJ2-1; D is ambiguous. The CDR3 sequence is 12 residues long. The ends were cut back, 6 bases at V and 10 bases at J, with 13 bases in the middle. The V gene's germline CDR1 is LGHNA and CDR2 YNFKEQ.

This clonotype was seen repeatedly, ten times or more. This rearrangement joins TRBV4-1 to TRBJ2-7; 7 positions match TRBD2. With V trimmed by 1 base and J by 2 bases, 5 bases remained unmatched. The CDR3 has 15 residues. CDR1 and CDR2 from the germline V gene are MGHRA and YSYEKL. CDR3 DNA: TGCGCCAGCAGCCAAGTTTGGCGGGAGCCCTACGAGCAGTACTTC. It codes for CASSQVWREPYEQYF.

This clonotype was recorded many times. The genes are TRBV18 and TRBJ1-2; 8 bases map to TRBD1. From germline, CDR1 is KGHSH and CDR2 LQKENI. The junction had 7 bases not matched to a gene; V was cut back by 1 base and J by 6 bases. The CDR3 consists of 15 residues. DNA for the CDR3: TGTGCCAGCTCACCACTCCAGGGGGCAAAGGATGGCTACACCTTC. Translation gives CASSPLQGAKDGYTF.

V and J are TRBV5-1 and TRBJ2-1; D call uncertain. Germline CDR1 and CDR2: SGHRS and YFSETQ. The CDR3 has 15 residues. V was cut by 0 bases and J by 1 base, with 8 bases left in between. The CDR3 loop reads CASSLGQPSYNEQFF. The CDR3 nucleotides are TGCGCCAGCAGCTTGGGACAACCGTCCTACAATGAGCAGTTCTTC.